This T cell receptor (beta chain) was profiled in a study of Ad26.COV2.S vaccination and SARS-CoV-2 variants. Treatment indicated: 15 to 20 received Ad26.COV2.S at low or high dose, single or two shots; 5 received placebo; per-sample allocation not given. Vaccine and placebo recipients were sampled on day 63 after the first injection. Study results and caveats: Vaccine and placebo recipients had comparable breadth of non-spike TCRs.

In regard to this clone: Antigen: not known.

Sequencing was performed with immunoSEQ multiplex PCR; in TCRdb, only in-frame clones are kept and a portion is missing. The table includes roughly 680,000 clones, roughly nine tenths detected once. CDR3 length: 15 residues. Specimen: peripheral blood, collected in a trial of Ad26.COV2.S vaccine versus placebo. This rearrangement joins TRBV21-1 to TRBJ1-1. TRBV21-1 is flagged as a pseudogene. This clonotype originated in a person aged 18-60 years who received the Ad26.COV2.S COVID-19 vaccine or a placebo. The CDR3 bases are TGTGCCAGCAGGGCTGGACTGTACGGAGACACTGAAGCTTTCTTT. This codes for CASRAGLYGDTEAFF.